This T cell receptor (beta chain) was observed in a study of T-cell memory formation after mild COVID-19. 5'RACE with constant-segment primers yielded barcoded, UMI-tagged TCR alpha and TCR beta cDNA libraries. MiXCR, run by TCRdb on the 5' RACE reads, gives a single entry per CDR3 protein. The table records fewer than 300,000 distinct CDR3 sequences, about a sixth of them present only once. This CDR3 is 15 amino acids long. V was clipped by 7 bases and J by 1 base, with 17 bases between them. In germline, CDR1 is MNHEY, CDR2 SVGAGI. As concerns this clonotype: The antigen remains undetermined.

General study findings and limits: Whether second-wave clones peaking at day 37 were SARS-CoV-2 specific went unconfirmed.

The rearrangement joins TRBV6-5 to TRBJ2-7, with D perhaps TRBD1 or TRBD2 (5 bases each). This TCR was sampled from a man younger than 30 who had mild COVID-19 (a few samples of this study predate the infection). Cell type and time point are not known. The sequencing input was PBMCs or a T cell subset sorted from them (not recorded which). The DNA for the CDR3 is TGTGCCAGCACACTTGGGGCAGGGAGTTCCTACGAGCAGTACTTC. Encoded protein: CASTLGAGSSYEQYF.